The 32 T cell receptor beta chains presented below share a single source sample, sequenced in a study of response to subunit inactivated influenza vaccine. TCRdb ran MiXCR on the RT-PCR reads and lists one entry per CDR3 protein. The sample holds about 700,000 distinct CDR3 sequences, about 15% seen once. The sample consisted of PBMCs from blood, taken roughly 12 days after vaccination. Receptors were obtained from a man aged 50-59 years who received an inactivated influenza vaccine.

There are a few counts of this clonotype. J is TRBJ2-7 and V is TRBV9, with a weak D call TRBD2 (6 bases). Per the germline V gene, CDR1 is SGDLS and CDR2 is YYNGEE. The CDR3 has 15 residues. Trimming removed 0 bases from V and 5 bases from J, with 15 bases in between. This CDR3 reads CASSVGASETHEQYF. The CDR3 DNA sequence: TGTGCCAGCAGCGTAGGTGCTAGCGAGACTCACGAGCAGTACTTC.

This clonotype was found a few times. The CDR3 reads CASSSREDSGANVLTF. In nucleotides, the CDR3 is TGTGCCAGCAGTTCCCGGGAAGACTCTGGGGCCAACGTCCTGACTTTC. The V and J genes are TRBV6-5 and TRBJ2-6; tentatively, D is TRBD2 (5 bases). Trimming shortened V by 4 bases and J by 0 bases, and 10 bases separated the two germline ends. Germline CDR1 reads MNHEY; CDR2 reads SVGAGI. The CDR3 length is 16 residues.

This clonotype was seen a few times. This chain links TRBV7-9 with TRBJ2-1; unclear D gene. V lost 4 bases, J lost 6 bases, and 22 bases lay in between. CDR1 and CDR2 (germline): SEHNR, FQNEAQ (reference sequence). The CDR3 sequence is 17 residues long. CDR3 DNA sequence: TGTGCCAGCAGCTCCCCGAGTGGTCCCGCACCCCTCAATGAGCAGTTCTTC. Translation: CASSSPSGPAPLNEQFF. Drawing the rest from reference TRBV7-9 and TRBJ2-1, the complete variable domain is DTGVSQNPRHKITKRGQNVTFRCDPISEHNRLYWYRQTLGQGPEFLTYFQNEAQLEKSRLLSDRFSAERPKGSFSTLEIQRTEQGDSAMYLCASSSPSGPAPLNEQFFGPGTRLTVL.

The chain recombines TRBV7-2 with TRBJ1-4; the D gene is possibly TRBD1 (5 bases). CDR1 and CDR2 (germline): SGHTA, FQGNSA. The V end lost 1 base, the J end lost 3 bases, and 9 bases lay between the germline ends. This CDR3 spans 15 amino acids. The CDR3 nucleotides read TGTGCCAGCAGCTTAGATAAGACAGCTAATGAAAAACTGTTTTTT. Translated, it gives CASSLDKTANEKLFF.

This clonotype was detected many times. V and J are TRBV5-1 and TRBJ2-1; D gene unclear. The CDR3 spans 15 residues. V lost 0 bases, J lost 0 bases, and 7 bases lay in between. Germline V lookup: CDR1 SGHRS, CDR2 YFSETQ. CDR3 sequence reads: CASSLARGSYNEQFF. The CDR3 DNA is TGCGCCAGCAGCTTGGCGCGAGGCTCCTACAATGAGCAGTTCTTC.

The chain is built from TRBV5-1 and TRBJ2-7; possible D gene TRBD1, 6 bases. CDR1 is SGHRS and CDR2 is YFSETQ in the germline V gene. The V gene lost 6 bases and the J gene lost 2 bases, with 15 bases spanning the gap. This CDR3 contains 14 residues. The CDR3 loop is CASNIGDRTYEQYF. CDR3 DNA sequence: TGCGCCAGCAACATCGGAGACAGGACCTACGAGCAGTACTTC.

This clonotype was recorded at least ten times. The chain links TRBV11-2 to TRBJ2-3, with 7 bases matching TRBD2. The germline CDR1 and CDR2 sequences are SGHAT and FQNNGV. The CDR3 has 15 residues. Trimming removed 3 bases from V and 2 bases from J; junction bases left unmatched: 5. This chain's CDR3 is CASSFSAGDTDTQYF. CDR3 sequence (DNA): TGTGCCAGCAGCTTCTCCGCGGGAGACACAGATACGCAGTATTTT. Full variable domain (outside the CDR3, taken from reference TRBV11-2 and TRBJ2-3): EAGVAQSPRYKIIEKRQSVAFWCNPISGHATLYWYQQILGQGPKLLIQFQNNGVVDDSQLPKDRFSAERLKGVDSTLKIQPAKLEDSAVYLCASSFSAGDTDTQYFGPGTRLTVL.

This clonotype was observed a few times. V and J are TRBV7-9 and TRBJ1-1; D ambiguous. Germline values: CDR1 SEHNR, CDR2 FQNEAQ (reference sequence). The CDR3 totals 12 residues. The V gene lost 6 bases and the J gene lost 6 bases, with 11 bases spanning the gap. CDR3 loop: CASRWGMAEAFF. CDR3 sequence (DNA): TGTGCCAGCAGGTGGGGAATGGCTGAAGCTTTCTTT. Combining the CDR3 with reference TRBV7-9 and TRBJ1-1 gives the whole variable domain DTGVSQNPRHKITKRGQNVTFRCDPISEHNRLYWYRQTLGQGPEFLTYFQNEAQLEKSRLLSDRFSAERPKGSFSTLEIQRTEQGDSAMYLCASRWGMAEAFFGQGTRLTVV.

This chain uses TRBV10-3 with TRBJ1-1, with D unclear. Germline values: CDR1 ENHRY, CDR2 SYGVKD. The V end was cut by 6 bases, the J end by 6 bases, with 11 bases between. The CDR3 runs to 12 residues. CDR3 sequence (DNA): TGTGCCATCAGCTCGGACGGAGCTGAAGCTTTCTTT. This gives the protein CAISSDGAEAFF.

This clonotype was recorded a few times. The CDR3 sequence: CASSLQSLALTQYF. The CDR3, as DNA: TGTGCCAGCAGTCTCCAATCTCTAGCTCTTACGCAGTATTTT. This chain connects TRBV12-3 or TRBV12-4 to TRBJ2-3, with D possibly being TRBD2 (5 bases). Trimming left V 5 bases short and J 8 bases short, with 17 bases between. This CDR3 region has 14 residues.

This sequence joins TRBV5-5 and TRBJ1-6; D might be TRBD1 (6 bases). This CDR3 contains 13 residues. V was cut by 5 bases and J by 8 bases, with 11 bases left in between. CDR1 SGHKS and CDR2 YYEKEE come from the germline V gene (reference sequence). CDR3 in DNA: TGTGCCAGCAGACAGGACAGAGATTCACCCCTCCACTTT. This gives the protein CASRQDRDSPLHF.

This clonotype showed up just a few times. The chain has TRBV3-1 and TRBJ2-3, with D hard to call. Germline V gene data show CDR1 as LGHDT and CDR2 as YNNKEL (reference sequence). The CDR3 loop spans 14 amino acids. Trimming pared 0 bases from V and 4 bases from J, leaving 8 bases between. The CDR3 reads CASSQDLKSDTQYF. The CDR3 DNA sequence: TGTGCCAGCAGCCAAGATCTGAAATCAGATACGCAGTATTTT.

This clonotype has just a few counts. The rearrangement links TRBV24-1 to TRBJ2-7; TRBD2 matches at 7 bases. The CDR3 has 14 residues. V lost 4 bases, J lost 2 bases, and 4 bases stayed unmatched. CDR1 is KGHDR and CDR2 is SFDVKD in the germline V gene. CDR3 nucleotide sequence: TGTGCCACCAGTGAGGCTAGCGGAGCCTACGAGCAGTACTTC. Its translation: CATSEASGAYEQYF.

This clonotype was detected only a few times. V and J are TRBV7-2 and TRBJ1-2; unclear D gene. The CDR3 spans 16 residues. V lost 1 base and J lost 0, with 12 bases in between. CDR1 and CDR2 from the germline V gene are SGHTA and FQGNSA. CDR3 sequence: CASSLGAQRTNYGYTF. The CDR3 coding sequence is TGTGCCAGCAGCTTAGGCGCACAGCGGACTAACTATGGCTACACCTTC.

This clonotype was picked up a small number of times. The chain's CDR3 is CATRKGQTLGDTQYF. CDR3 DNA: TGTGCCACCCGGAAGGGACAGACTTTGGGAGATACGCAGTATTTT. The rearrangement links TRBV10-3 to TRBJ2-3; 7 bases fit TRBD1. Germline loops: CDR1 ENHRY, CDR2 SYGVKD. The CDR3 is made up of 15 amino acids. J lost 5 bases, V lost 10 bases, and 15 bases had no gene match.

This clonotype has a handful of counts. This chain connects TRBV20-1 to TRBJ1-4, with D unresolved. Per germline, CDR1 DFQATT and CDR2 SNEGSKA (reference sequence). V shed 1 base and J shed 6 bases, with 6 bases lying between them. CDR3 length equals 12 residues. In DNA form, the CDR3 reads TGCAGTGCTAGAGGGCCAGATGAAAAACTGTTTTTT. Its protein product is CSARGPDEKLFF.

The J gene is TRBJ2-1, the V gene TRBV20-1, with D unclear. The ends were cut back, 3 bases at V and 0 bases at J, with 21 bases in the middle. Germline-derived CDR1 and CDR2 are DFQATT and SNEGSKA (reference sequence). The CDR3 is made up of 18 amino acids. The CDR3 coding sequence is TGCAGTGCTAGTCTCCTTCGGGTAGGTAGGTACTCCTACAATGAGCAGTTCTTC. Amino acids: CSASLLRVGRYSYNEQFF.

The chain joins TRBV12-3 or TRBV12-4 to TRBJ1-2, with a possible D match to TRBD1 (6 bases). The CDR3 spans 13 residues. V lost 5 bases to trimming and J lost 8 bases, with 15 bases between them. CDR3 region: CASSQAQGRGYTF. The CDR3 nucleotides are TGTGCCAGCAGTCAAGCACAGGGTCGAGGCTACACCTTC.

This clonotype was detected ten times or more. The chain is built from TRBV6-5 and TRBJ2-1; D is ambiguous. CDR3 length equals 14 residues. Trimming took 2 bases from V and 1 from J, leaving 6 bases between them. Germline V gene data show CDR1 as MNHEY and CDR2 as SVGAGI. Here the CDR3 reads CASSYVGSYNEQFF. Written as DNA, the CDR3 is TGTGCCAGCAGTTACGTGGGTTCCTACAATGAGCAGTTCTTC.

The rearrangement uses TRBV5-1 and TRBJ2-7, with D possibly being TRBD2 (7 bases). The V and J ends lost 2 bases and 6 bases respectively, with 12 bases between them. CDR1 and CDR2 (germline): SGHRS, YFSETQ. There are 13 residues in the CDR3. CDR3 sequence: CASSLHREGEQYF. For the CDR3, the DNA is TGCGCCAGCAGCTTACACAGGGAGGGCGAGCAGTACTTC.

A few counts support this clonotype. The chain's CDR3 is CSVEVRGQMHEQFF. The DNA for the CDR3 is TGCAGCGTTGAGGTCCGGGGACAGATGCATGAGCAGTTCTTC. The rearrangement joins TRBV29-1 to TRBJ2-1; 7 bases are shared with TRBD1. V shed 3 bases and J 8 bases; nucleotides not matched to a gene: 10. CDR3 length: 14 amino acids. The germline V gene encodes CDR1 SQVTM and CDR2 ANQGSEA.

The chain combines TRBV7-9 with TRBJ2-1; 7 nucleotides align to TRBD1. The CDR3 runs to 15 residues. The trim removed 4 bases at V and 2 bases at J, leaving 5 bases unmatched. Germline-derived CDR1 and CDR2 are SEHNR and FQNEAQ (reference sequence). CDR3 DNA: TGTGCCAGCAGCTCCGGGACAGCGACCTACAATGAGCAGTTCTTC. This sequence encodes CASSSGTATYNEQFF. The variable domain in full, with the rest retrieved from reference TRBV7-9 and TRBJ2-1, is DTGVSQNPRHKITKRGQNVTFRCDPISEHNRLYWYRQTLGQGPEFLTYFQNEAQLEKSRLLSDRFSAERPKGSFSTLEIQRTEQGDSAMYLCASSSGTATYNEQFFGPGTRLTVL.

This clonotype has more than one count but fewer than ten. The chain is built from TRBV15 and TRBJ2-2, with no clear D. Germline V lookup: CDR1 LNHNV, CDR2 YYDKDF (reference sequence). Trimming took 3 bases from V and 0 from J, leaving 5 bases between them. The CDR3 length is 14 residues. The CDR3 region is CATSSGANTGELFF. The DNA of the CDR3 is TGTGCCACCAGCAGTGGAGCGAACACCGGGGAGCTGTTTTTT.

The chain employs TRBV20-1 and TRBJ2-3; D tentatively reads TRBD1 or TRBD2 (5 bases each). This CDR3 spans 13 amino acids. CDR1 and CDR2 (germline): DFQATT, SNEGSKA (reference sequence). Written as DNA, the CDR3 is TGCAGCGGAGTCCGGGGCCGAACAGATACGCAGTATTTT. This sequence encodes CSGVRGRTDTQYF.

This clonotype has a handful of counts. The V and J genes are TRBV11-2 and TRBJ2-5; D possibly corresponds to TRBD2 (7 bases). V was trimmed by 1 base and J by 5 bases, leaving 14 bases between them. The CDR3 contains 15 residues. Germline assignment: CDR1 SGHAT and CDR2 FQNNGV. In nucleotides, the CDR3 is TGTGCCAGCAGCTTAGTGGGGGGGCCCCAGGAGACCCAGTACTTC. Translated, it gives CASSLVGGPQETQYF.

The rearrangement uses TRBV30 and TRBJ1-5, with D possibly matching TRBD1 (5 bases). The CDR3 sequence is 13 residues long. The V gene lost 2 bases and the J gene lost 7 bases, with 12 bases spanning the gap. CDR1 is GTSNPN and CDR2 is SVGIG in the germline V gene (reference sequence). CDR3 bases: TGTGCCTGGAGTCTTACAGGAGGCCAGCCCCAGCATTTT. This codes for CAWSLTGGQPQHF.

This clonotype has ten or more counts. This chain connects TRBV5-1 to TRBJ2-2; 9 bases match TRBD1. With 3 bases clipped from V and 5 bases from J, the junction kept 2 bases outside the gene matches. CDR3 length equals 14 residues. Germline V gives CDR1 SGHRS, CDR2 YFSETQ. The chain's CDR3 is CASSYRGLTGELFF. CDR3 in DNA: TGCGCCAGCAGCTACAGGGGGCTTACCGGGGAGCTGTTTTTT.

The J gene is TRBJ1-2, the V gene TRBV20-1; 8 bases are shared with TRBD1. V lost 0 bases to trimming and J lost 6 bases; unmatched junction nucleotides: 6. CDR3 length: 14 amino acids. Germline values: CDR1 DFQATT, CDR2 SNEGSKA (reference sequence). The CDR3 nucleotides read TGCAGTGCTAGAGATGTAAGGACAGGGCATGGCTACACCTTC. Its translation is CSARDVRTGHGYTF.

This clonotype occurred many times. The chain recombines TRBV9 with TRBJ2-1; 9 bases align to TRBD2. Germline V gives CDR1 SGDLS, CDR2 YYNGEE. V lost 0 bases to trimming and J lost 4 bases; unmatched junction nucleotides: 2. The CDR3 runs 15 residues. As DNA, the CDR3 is TGTGCCAGCAGCGTAGTAGCGGGAGAATACAATGAGCAGTTCTTC. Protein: CASSVVAGEYNEQFF.

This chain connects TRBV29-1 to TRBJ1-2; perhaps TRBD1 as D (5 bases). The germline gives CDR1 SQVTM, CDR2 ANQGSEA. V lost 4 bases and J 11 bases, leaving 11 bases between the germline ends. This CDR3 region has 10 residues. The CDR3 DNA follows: TGCAGCGTTGGCGACGGGGGTTACACCTTC. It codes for CSVGDGGYTF.

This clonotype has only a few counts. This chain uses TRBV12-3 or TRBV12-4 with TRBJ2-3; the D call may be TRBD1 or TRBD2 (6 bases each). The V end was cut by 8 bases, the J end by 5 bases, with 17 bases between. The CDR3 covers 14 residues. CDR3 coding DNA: TGTGCCAGCCTAAGGGGGGCTTCGGTAGATACGCAGTATTTT. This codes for CASLRGASVDTQYF.

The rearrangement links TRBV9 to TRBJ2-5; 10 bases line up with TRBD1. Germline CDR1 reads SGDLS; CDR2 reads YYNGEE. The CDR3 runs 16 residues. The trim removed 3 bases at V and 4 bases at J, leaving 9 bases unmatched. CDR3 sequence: CASSEKGTGVGETQYF. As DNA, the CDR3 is TGTGCCAGCAGCGAGAAGGGGACAGGGGTGGGAGAGACCCAGTACTTC.